These 8 T cell receptor beta chains share one sample of origin, sequenced in a study of cytomegalovirus exposure and HLA in healthy donors. With 60 Vbeta and 13 Jbeta primers, the PCR was carried out. Data came from immunoSEQ multiplex PCR; TCRdb stores just in-frame clones and leaves some out. The data hold about 200,000 clones, with about 77% observed a single time. The sample comprised PBMCs. Source of these receptors: a woman in her 30s in good health and CMV-seronegative.

DNA for the CDR3: TGCGCCAGCAGCGGGACTAGCGGGATCCAGGGGACCGGGGAGCTGTTTTTT. Amino acid sequence: CASSGTSGIQGTGELFF. The genes are TRBV5-1 and TRBJ2-2, with TRBD2 identical over 13 bases. Germline V gene data show CDR1 as SGHRS and CDR2 as YFSETQ. CDR3 length: 17 amino acids. V lost 4 bases to trimming and J lost 5 bases; unmatched junction nucleotides: 8.

The chain has TRBV6-1 and TRBJ2-5, with D perhaps TRBD2 (6 bases). The J call may be faulty, since TRBJ2-7 better matches the DNA end. This CDR3 is 15 amino acids long. The germline gives CDR1 MNHNS, CDR2 SASEGT. The CDR3, as DNA: TGTGCCAGCAGTGAATTGATAGCGGACTCCTACGAGCAGTACTTC. It is translated as CASSELIADSYEQYF.

This clone was recorded a few times. V usage is TRBV6-1 and J usage is TRBJ1-4, with D hard to call. Germline V lookup: CDR1 MNHNS, CDR2 SASEGT. Trimming left V 10 bases short and J 2 bases short, with 11 bases between. This CDR3 region has 13 residues. The CDR3 DNA reads as TGTGCCACATCAGCGAACACTAATGAAAAACTGTTTTTT. Its protein product is CATSANTNEKLFF.

The chain employs TRBV28 and TRBJ2-5; 7 bases fit TRBD2. V gave up 5 bases and J gave up 2 bases; unmatched junction bases: 8. This CDR3 is built from 15 residues. The germline V gene has CDR1 MDHEN and CDR2 SYDVKM. DNA for the CDR3: TGTGCCAGCAGTCATCTAGCGGCGGTTCAAGAGACCCAGTACTTC. It translates to CASSHLAAVQETQYF.

CDR3 sequence reads: CASSEEAGGYNEQFF. DNA for the CDR3: TGTGCCAGCAGTGAAGAAGCGGGGGGCTACAATGAGCAGTTCTTC. The rearrangement joins TRBV6-1 to TRBJ2-1; 9 bases align to TRBD2. Germline CDR1 and CDR2: MNHNS and SASEGT. The trim removed 1 base at V and 3 bases at J, leaving 1 base unmatched. The CDR3 is 15 residues long.

The V call is TRBV15, the J call TRBJ2-7; D is uncertain. With 1 base removed from V and 4 bases from J, the gap between germline ends came to 8 bases. Looked up from germline, CDR1 is LNHNV and CDR2 is YYDKDF (reference sequence). There are 13 residues in the CDR3. The CDR3 region has the DNA TGTGCCACCAGCAGAGGAGGCCGGTACGAGCAGTACTTC. This gives the protein CATSRGGRYEQYF.

The rearrangement joins TRBV20-1 to TRBJ2-7; no clear D gene. This CDR3 is built from 11 residues. Trimming removed 3 bases at V and 4 bases at J, with 7 bases between. CDR1 and CDR2 (germline): DFQATT, SNEGSKA (reference sequence). In DNA form, the CDR3 reads TGCAGTGCTAGCGGGTTTTACGAGCAGTACTTC. This encodes CSASGFYEQYF.

This clone showed up just a few times. The V gene is TRBV6-1, the J gene TRBJ2-5; TRBD2 is a possible D gene (6 bases). V shed 4 bases and J shed 5 bases, with 14 bases lying between them. The CDR3 has 14 residues. Germline V gene data show CDR1 as MNHNS and CDR2 as SASEGT. CDR3 in amino acids: CASSGILATETQYF. CDR3 nucleotides: TGTGCCAGCAGTGGCATACTAGCTACGGAGACCCAGTACTTC.